The T cell receptor (beta chain) under discussion was sequenced for a study of T cells in Graves' hyperthyroidism and ophthalmopathy (dated by TCRdb to between 2018 and 2020). Regarding the research as a whole: Peripheral blood was collected at initial diagnosis, before any treatment. Once sampling was done, hyperthyroidism patients were given methimazole at a starting dose of 30 mg daily, whereas ophthalmopathy patients were given high-dose intravenous methylprednisolone. The paper reports TCR Vbeta CDR3 sequencing of some 140 peripheral blood samples: approximately 41 ophthalmopathy, around 80 hyperthyroidism and around 17 progressor patients. To identify TCR V-J signatures that set the groups apart, the researchers used a discovery cohort of about a hundred patients, made up of 40 to 45 with Graves' ophthalmopathy and 57 with stable Graves' hyperthyroidism. In addition, the study compared T-cell repertoires in thyroid tissue and in blood from six Graves' hyperthyroidism patients. An independent validation cohort of fewer than 20 hyperthyroidism patients and about 15 patients who later progressed to ophthalmopathy tested prospective prediction of ophthalmopathy. For training and testing, the 80 to 100 patients in the discovery cohort were randomly divided in a 7:3 ratio. Here is what the overall study found, with its caveats: Most expanded thyroid clonotypes (frequency above 0.001) were also detected in blood, suggesting blood repertoires may reflect thyroid immune responses. In validation, the model predicted progression to ophthalmopathy with approximately 69% sensitivity and approximately 72% specificity, a median of around 6.6 months before onset. Ophthalmopathy was separated from stable hyperthyroidism by a 13 V-J signature model, with about 86% sensitivity and about 81% specificity obtained in cross-validation and 80%/75% obtained in testing. No statistical method was used to fix the sample size in advance, and group allocation was not hidden from the investigators.

The germline V gene supplies CDR1 SGHNT and CDR2 YENEEA. Deletion took 3 bases off V and 11 bases off J, with a span of 34 bases between the germline ends. The CDR3 numbers 19 residues from cysteine through phenylalanine. Of all the DNA, just the CDR3 is kept, 57 bases in frame from base 1. The TCR beta CDR3 regions were amplified from the RNA transcripts. The first round of RT-PCR for the TCR CDR3 was performed with the HTBI primer set and the Qiagen OneStep RT-PCR kit. The libraries were constructed in a second round of multiplex PCR and then size-selected and purified. Sequencing of the libraries was done on an Illumina HiSeq2000 using paired-end 100 bp reads. The authors processed their data as follows. SOAPnuke was used to process the raw data, removing reads that contained adapters or uncalled bases, had a mean Phred below 15, or lacked an exact match to the constant primer or identifier. High-quality paired reads were merged with COPE v1.2.5, and unique nucleotide sequences were defined as clonotypes. Clonotypes were aligned to IMGT TRBV, TRBD and TRBJ reference segments using MiTCR v1.1. The analysis included only V-J combinations with a frequency above 0.0001, which together covered approximately 99% of the repertoires. The TCS score was defined as F50 (clonal expansion) divided by E x V (chaos), with BLOSUM62-based TCRdist calculated between CDR3 peptides within each V-J. Welch's t-statistics and random forest reduced some 510 V-J features to roughly 13, which were used in a naive Bayes classifier (R e1071). The Morisita-Horn index was used to measure how similar the thyroid and blood repertoires were. In-frame beta chains were kept once TCRdb had trimmed the public reads at Q25 with fastp and called clones with MiXCR. Each CDR3 protein gets just one entry, which takes the most common genes and DNA from the rows behind it. Clone size and V and J calls follow TCRdb, not the original study. For this sample the table gives 640,000 or so distinct CDR3 sequences, of which 14% to 15% were detected only once. Approximately 4.3% of the sample lies in the top ten.

This clonotype occurred many times. What antigen it recognizes has not been identified. No base qualities exist here, and no much larger clone lies one base off it. In the ophthalmopathy patients, disease was moderately to severely active, with a Clinical Activity Score of 3 or more, a NOSPECS grade of 4 or more, and a duration of less than 3 months. Any patient with an uncontrolled infection, another autoimmune disease, pregnancy or lactation was excluded. Clinical symptoms, serum thyroxine and TRAb, thyroid ultrasound, and orbital computed tomography formed the basis for the diagnoses. PBMCs were separated from 8 to 10 ml of fresh peripheral blood using Ficoll-Paque density gradient centrifugation. Total RNA was extracted using Trizol reagent, and RNA quality was assessed on an Agilent 2100 Bioanalyzer.

The sequence derives from a woman aged 40-49 years with Graves' ophthalmopathy. The sequence joins TRBV11-3 to TRBJ1-1; a tentative D match to TRBD1 spans 6 bases. The sequenced sample was blood. The DNA sequence is given as TGTGCCAGCAGCTTTCAAGGGGTCCCCTACTGGACAGTTGGATCAAGGGCTTTCTTT. Its amino acids are CASSFQGVPYWTVGSRAFF.